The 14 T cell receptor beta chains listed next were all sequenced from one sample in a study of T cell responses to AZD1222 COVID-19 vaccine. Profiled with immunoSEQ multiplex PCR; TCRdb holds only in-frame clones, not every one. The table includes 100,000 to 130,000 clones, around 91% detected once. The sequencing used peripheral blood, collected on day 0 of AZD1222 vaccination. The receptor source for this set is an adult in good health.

CDR3 coding DNA: TGTGCCAGCAGCACCGTTCAGGGTAAAAACACCATATATTTT. It yields the protein CASSTVQGKNTIYF. The chain uses TRBV11-2 and TRBJ1-3, with a weak D call TRBD1 (5 bases). The CDR3 sequence is 14 residues long. The V gene's germline CDR1 is SGHAT and CDR2 FQNNGV. Between the trimmed V and J ends, which lost 5 bases and 6 bases, there was a span of 14 bases.

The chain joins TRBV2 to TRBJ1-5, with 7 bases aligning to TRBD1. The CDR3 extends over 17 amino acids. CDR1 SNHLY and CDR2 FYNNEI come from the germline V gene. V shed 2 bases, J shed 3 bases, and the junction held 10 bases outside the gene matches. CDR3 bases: TGTGCCAGCAGTGAATTATCCGTGACAGGGACCAATCAGCCCCAGCATTTT. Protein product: CASSELSVTGTNQPQHF.

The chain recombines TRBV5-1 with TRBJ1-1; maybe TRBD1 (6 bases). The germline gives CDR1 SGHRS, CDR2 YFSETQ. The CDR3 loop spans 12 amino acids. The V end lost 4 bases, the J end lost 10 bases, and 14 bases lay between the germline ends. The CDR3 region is CASSLDRHPAFF. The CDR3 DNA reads TGCGCCAGCAGCCTGGACAGACATCCAGCTTTCTTT. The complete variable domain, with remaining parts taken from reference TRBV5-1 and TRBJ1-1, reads KAGVTQTPRYLIKTRGQQVTLSCSPISGHRSVSWYQQTPGQGLQFLFEYFSETQRNKGNFPGRFSGRQFSNSRSEMNVSTLELGDSALYLCASSLDRHPAFFGQGTRLTVV.

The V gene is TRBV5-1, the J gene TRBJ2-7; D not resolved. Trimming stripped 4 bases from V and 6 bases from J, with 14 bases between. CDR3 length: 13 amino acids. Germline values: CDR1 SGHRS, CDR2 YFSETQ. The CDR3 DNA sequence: TGCGCCAGCAGCCCGGCGCCTACGGCCGAGCAGTACTTC. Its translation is CASSPAPTAEQYF.

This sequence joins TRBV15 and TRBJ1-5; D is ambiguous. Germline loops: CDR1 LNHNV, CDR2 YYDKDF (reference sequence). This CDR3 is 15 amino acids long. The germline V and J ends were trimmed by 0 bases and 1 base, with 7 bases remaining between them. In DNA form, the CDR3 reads TGTGCCACCAGCAGAGAGCGGAGAAGCAATCAGCCCCAGCATTTT. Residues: CATSRERRSNQPQHF.

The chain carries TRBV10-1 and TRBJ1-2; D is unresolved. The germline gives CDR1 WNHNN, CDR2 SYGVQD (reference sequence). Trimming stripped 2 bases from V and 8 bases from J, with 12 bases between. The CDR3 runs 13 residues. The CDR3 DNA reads TGCGCCAGCAGTGAGGGGCGAGGTGGCGGCTACACCTTC. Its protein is CASSEGRGGGYTF.

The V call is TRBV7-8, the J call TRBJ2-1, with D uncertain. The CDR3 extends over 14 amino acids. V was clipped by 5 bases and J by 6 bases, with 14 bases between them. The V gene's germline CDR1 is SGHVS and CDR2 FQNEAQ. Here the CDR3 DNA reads TGTGCCAGCAGCCCACTATTGGTCGGCAATGAGCAGTTCTTC. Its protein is CASSPLLVGNEQFF.

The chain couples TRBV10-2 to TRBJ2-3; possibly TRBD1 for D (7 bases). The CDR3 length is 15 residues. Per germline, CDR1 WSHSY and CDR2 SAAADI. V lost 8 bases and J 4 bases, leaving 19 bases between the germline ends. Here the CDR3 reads CASGGTVPSPDTQYF. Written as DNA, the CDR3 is TGCGCCAGCGGGGGGACAGTTCCAAGTCCAGATACGCAGTATTTT.

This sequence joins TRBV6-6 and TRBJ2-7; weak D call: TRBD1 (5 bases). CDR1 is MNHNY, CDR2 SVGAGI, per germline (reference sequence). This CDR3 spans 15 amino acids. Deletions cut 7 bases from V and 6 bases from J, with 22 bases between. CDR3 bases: TGTGCCAGCAACTTCCCCACCGGGCAGGGAAGCGAGCAGTACTTC. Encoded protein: CASNFPTGQGSEQYF.

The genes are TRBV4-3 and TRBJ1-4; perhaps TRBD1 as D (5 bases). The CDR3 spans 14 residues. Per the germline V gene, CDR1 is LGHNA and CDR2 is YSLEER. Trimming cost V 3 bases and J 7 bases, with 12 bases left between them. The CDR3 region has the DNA TGCGCCAGCAGCCACCCGGGGGTTGCTGAAAAACTGTTTTTT. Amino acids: CASSHPGVAEKLFF.

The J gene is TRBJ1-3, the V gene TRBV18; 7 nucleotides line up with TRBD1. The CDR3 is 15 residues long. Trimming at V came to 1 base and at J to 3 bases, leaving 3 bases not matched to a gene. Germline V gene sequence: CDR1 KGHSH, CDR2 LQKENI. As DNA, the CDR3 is TGTGCCAGCTCACCACTGGACAGGCATGGAAACACCATATATTTT. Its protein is CASSPLDRHGNTIYF.

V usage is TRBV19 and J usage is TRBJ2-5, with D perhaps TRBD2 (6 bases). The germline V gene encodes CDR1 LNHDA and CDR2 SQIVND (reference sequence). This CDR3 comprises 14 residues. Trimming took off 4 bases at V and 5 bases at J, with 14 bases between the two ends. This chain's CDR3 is CASSNPWDFETQYF. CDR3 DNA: TGTGCCAGTAGTAACCCTTGGGACTTTGAGACCCAGTACTTC.

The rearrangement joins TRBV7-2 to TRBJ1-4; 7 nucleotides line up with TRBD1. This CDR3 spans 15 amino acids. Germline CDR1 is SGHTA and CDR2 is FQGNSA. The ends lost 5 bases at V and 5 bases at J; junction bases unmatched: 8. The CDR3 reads CASSGGTARNEKLFF. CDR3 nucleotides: TGTGCCAGCAGCGGTGGGACAGCTAGAAATGAAAAACTGTTTTTT.

The CDR3 region has the DNA TGTGCCAGCAGGCGGGTTGGTGAGGGTCAGCCCCAGCATTTT. It translates to CASRRVGEGQPQHF. This chain uses TRBV6-5 with TRBJ1-5; D call uncertain. Trimming pared 6 bases from V and 6 bases from J, leaving 15 bases between. Germline-derived CDR1 and CDR2 are MNHEY and SVGAGI. The CDR3 has 14 amino acids.